These 26 T cell receptor beta chains share one sample of origin, sequenced in a study of T cells in women clearing cervical HPV infection. Clones were sequenced by immunoSEQ multiplex PCR, and TCRdb holds only the in-frame ones, with some missing. In all, the sample yields roughly 37,000 clones. Sequencing was carried out using blood buffy coat. The receptors come from a woman between 18 and 70 years old with a cervical HPV16 infection that either progressed to CIN3+ or cleared (not recorded which).

Comments on this clone: Read sequence stops 3 residues before the CDR3 end, and the germline J gene provides the missing end. The chain carries TRBV19 and TRBJ2-1, with TRBD2 matching 11 bases. After removal of 3 bases from V and 0 bases from J, the junction contained 19 bases not matched to a gene. Germline V gene sequence: CDR1 LNHDA, CDR2 SQIVND (reference sequence). The CDR3 loop spans 22 amino acids. The part of the CDR3 DNA that was read is TGTGCCAGTAGTATCTGGGATCCCTTGGCCTTAGCGGGGGGGAGCTCCTACAATGAG. Translating gives CASSIWDPLALAGGSSYNE. The complete CDR3 sequence is CASSIWDPLALAGGSSYNEQFF.

Notes on this clone: The observed sequence ends 3 residues before the CDR3 terminus, with the missing tail filled in from the germline J gene. The V call is TRBV19, the J call TRBJ2-3; TRBD1 agrees at 8 bases. The germline V gene encodes CDR1 LNHDA and CDR2 SQIVND (reference sequence). V lost 8 bases and J lost 5; bases outside the gene matches: 6. This CDR3 is 13 amino acids long. The CDR3 bases that were read are TGTGCCAGTCGTGGACAGGGTCGAGATACG. Translation: CASRGQGRDT. The whole CDR3 protein is CASRGQGRDTQYF.

Of note for this clone: The read comes to an end 3 residues before the CDR3 does, leaving the germline J gene to fill in the end. The chain combines TRBV2 with TRBJ1-2; D not resolved. The CDR3 is 14 amino acids. The germline gives CDR1 SNHLY, CDR2 FYNNEI. The CDR3 DNA, read in part, is TGTGCCAGCAGTCCTAGCGGGAGTCAATACGAC. Translation: CASSPSGSQYD. The complete CDR3 sequence is CASSPSGSQYDYTF. Looking up the rest from reference TRBV2 and TRBJ1-2 gives the full variable domain: EPEVTQTPSHQVTQMGQEVILRCVPISNHLYFYWYRQILGQKVEFLVSFYNNEISEKSEIFDDQFSVERPDGSNFTLKIRSTKLEDSAMYFCASSPSGSQYDYTFGSGTRLTVV.

Details on this clone: The DNA ends 3 residues before the CDR3 does, and the rest of the CDR3 is filled in from the germline J gene. The rearrangement links TRBV5-4 to TRBJ2-6; TRBD2 is a possible D gene (5 bases). This CDR3 region has 15 residues. V was shortened by 4 bases and J by 3 bases, with 11 bases between the two germline ends. Germline CDR1 is SGHNT and CDR2 is YYREEE (reference sequence). The CDR3 loop reads CASSVRGSGANVLTF. Partial CDR3 DNA: TGTGCCAGCAGCGTACGGGGTAGTGGGGCCAACGTC.

Notes on this clone: The CDR3 end lies 3 residues beyond the end of the read and is filled in from the germline J gene. This chain joins TRBV5-1 and TRBJ2-7; no firm D call. V gave up 0 bases and J gave up 1 base, with 5 bases separating them. This CDR3 is 13 amino acids long. Germline lookup yields CDR1 SGHRS and CDR2 YFSETQ. The chain's CDR3 is CASSLELSYEQYF. The CDR3 bases that were read are TGCGCCAGCAGCTTGGAACTATCCTACGAG.

As for this clone: The read ends 3 residues early relative to the CDR3; the germline J gene fills the gap. The V call is TRBV7-9, the J call TRBJ1-5; D possibly corresponds to TRBD1 (5 bases). CDR3 length equals 13 residues. Germline values: CDR1 SEHNR, CDR2 FQNEAQ (reference sequence). V was cut by 1 base and J by 7 bases, with 8 bases left in between. CDR3 DNA (partial): TGTGCCAGCAGCTTAGGGCAGGGCCAGCCC. It is translated as CASSLGQGQP. The CDR3 as a whole reads CASSLGQGQPQHF.

Turning to this clone: The read ends 3 residues early relative to the CDR3; the germline J gene fills the gap. The chain couples TRBV5-1 to TRBJ1-1; D unresolved. The CDR3 runs to 14 residues. Trimming pared 2 bases from V and 0 bases from J, leaving 8 bases between. Germline V gene sequence: CDR1 SGHRS, CDR2 YFSETQ. CDR3 sequence: CASSFDQVNTEAFF. Incomplete CDR3 DNA: TGCGCCAGCAGCTTCGATCAGGTGAACACTGAA.

Comment on this clone: The read comes to an end 3 residues before the CDR3 does, leaving the germline J gene to fill in the end. The chain carries TRBV2 and TRBJ2-3; 10 nucleotides align to TRBD2. Germline values: CDR1 SNHLY, CDR2 FYNNEI. The CDR3 runs to 15 residues. V shed 5 bases and J 2 bases; nucleotides not matched to a gene: 4. Partial CDR3 DNA: TGTGCCAGCAGTCCAGGACTAGCGGCCACAGATACG. Amino acids: CASSPGLAATDT. The whole CDR3 protein is CASSPGLAATDTQYF.

In the case of this clone: The missing CDR3 end, 3 residues past where the read stops, is filled in from the germline J gene. The chain joins TRBV18 to TRBJ2-3; D is unresolved. V lost 2 bases and J lost 0, with 3 bases in between. The CDR3 runs to 13 residues. Germline V lookup: CDR1 KGHSH, CDR2 LQKENI. The CDR3 DNA, read in part, is TGTGCCAGCTCACCAACTAGCACAGATACG. Residues: CASSPTSTDT. The whole CDR3 sequence reads CASSPTSTDTQYF.

About this clone: A read error may account for a junction end that differs from germline. The read falls 3 residues short of the CDR3 end, and the missing part is taken from the germline J gene. The genes are TRBV4-2 and TRBJ2-5, with D perhaps TRBD2 (6 bases). Germline CDR1 LGHNA, CDR2 YNFKEQ. CDR3 length: 18 amino acids. The sequenced part of the CDR3 DNA is TGCGCCAGCAGCCAAGGGGTCCCCCTGGGCGGGGACGGAGAGACC. Its translation: CASSQGVPLGGDGET. In full, the CDR3 reads CASSQGVPLGGDGETQYF.

To note about this clone: Sequencing ends 3 residues short of the CDR3 end; the germline J gene provides the rest. The V call is TRBV20-1, the J call TRBJ2-1; D could derive from TRBD1 or TRBD2 (5 bases each). CDR1 DFQATT and CDR2 SNEGSKA come from the germline V gene (reference sequence). This CDR3 has 15 amino acids. V lost 1 base to trimming and J lost 0 bases, with 10 bases between them. The CDR3 loop reads CSARGAGSSYNEQFF. The CDR3 bases that were read are TGCAGTGCTAGAGGTGCAGGGAGCTCCTACAATGAG.

Turning to this clone: The read comes to an end 3 residues before the CDR3 does, leaving the germline J gene to fill in the end. V is TRBV5-1 and J is TRBJ2-5, with 8 bases aligning to TRBD1. CDR1 and CDR2 (germline): SGHRS, YFSETQ. CDR3 length: 15 amino acids. The V segment lost 4 bases and the J segment 5 bases; nucleotides outside the gene matches: 10. CDR3 amino acids: CASSAEGQDSETQYF. The covered CDR3 bases are TGCGCCAGCAGCGCCGAGGGACAGGATAGCGAGACC.

For this clone: Coverage ceases 3 residues before the CDR3 finishes, and the germline J gene fills in the end. J is TRBJ1-2 and V is TRBV6-2 or TRBV6-3; D is unclear. CDR3 size: 17 residues. CDR1 is MNHEY and CDR2 is SVGEGT in the germline V gene. The sequenced CDR3 bases are TGTGCCAGCAGTTACCGTGTCGCGTCCTCCTATTCCTACGAC. This codes for CASSYRVASSYSYD. The whole CDR3 protein is CASSYRVASSYSYDYTF.

This chain's CDR3 is CAIQTGGAEAPLFF. The CDR3 bases that were read are TGTGCCATTCAAACAGGGGGCGCGGAGGCACCG. V gene TRBV2 combines with J gene TRBJ2-2; TRBD1 aligns across 9 bases. The CDR3 extends 3 residues past the end of the read, so its final part is completed from the germline J gene. The germline CDR1 and CDR2 sequences are SNHLY and FYNNEI. The CDR3 extends over 14 amino acids.

On this clone itself: The sequenced fragment ends 3 residues before the CDR3 boundary, so the rest is inferred from the germline J gene. The chain uses TRBV30 and TRBJ2-5; a possible D gene is TRBD2 (7 bases). The CDR3 is 14 residues long. The germline gives CDR1 GTSNPN, CDR2 SVGIG (reference sequence). V lost 7 bases to trimming and J lost 5 bases, with 20 bases between them. CDR3 sequence: CAYQTGNGRETQYF. Incomplete CDR3 DNA: TGTGCCTACCAAACAGGGAACGGGAGGGAGACC. The full variable domain, with the rest looked up from reference TRBV30 and TRBJ2-5, is SQTIHQWPATLVQPVGSPLSLECTVEGTSNPNLYWYRQAAGRGLQLLFYSVGIGQISSEVPQNLSASRPQDRQFILSSKKLLLSDSGFYLCAYQTGNGRETQYFGPGTRLLVL.

With respect to this clone: Coverage ceases 3 residues before the CDR3 finishes, and the germline J gene fills in the end. This sequence joins TRBV30 and TRBJ2-3; the D gene is possibly TRBD2 (6 bases). Per germline, CDR1 GTSNPN and CDR2 SVGIG (reference sequence). This CDR3 contains 15 residues. The germline V and J ends were trimmed by 2 bases and 2 bases, with 14 bases remaining between them. This CDR3 reads CAWSLLAPITDTQYF. The covered CDR3 bases are TGTGCCTGGAGTCTCCTAGCGCCGATCACAGATACG. Full variable domain (outside the CDR3, taken from reference TRBV30 and TRBJ2-3): SQTIHQWPATLVQPVGSPLSLECTVEGTSNPNLYWYRQAAGRGLQLLFYSVGIGQISSEVPQNLSASRPQDRQFILSSKKLLLSDSGFYLCAWSLLAPITDTQYFGPGTRLTVL.

Comment on this clone: Sequencing ends 3 residues short of the CDR3 end; the germline J gene provides the rest. The V and J genes are TRBV18 and TRBJ2-2, with D perhaps TRBD2 (6 bases). V lost 0 bases and J 6 bases, leaving 17 bases between the germline ends. The length of the CDR3 is 17 residues. Germline-derived CDR1 and CDR2 are KGHSH and LQKENI. CDR3 DNA, as far as it was read: TGTGCCAGCTCACCACCGTTCTCTAGCGCTTTCGCCGGGGAG. Translated: CASSPPFSSAFAGE. The full-length CDR3 reads as CASSPPFSSAFAGELFF.

Note on this clone: Read coverage stops 3 residues before the CDR3 terminus; the germline J gene supplies the remainder. The V call is TRBV5-6, the J call TRBJ1-1, with 7 bases that match TRBD1. In germline, CDR1 is SGHDT, CDR2 YYEEEE. This CDR3 has 13 amino acids. With V trimmed by 4 bases and J by 7 bases, 7 bases remained unmatched. The CDR3 reads CASSPRDSLEAFF. CDR3 DNA (partial): TGTGCCAGCAGCCCCCGGGACAGCCTTGAA.

A word on this clone: The read gets to within 3 residues of the CDR3 end, and the germline J gene fills in the rest. The genes are TRBV19 and TRBJ1-4, with 9 bases identical to TRBD1. Germline V CDR1 and CDR2: LNHDA, SQIVND (reference sequence). This CDR3 has 14 amino acids. Incomplete CDR3 DNA: TGTGCCTCCCAAACCGGGACAGGGAATTCACCA. Protein product: CASQTGTGNSP. The CDR3, in full, reads CASQTGTGNSPLFF. Full variable domain (outside the CDR3, taken from reference TRBV19 and TRBJ1-4): DGGITQSPKYLFRKEGQNVTLSCEQNLNHDAMYWYRQDPGQGLRLIYYSQIVNDFQKGDIAEGYSVSREKKESFPLTVTSAQKNPTAFYLCASQTGTGNSPLFFGSGTQLSVL.

The sequenced CDR3 bases are TGTGCCACCAGTGACAGCGGGAGGATTCAAGAGACC. This gives the protein CATSDSGRIQET. The entire CDR3 protein is CATSDSGRIQETQYF. The gene calls are TRBV24-1 and TRBJ2-5, with 9 bases identical to TRBD2. The CDR3 end is not reached by the read, which stops 3 residues before it; the germline J gene fills it in. Germline V lookup: CDR1 KGHDR, CDR2 SFDVKD. The trim removed 4 bases at V and 2 bases at J, leaving 4 bases unmatched. The CDR3 has 15 residues.

Turning to this clone: The read ends 3 residues before the CDR3 terminus; that terminus is restored from the germline J gene. The chain has TRBV2 and TRBJ1-2; D might be TRBD1 (5 bases). Germline V gene lookup returns CDR1 SNHLY and CDR2 FYNNEI. The CDR3 extends over 16 amino acids. Here the CDR3 reads CASRSQVAGRGDTYTF. Incomplete CDR3 DNA: TGTGCCAGCAGAAGTCAGGTAGCGGGAAGGGGAGATACC.

As to this clone: From the germline J gene comes the end of the CDR3, since the read stops 3 residues before it. V and J are TRBV5-4 and TRBJ2-7; 9 bases line up with TRBD2. In germline, CDR1 is SGHNT, CDR2 YYREEE (reference sequence). The CDR3 length is 15 residues. Unmatched junction bases numbered 4, after V lost 0 bases and J lost 3 bases. The covered CDR3 bases are TGTGCCAGCAGCTTGGAGGCGGGGGGGCTCTACGAG. This encodes CASSLEAGGLYE. The full-length CDR3 reads as CASSLEAGGLYEQYF. The full variable domain, with the rest looked up from reference TRBV5-4 and TRBJ2-7, is ETGVTQSPTHLIKTRGQQVTLRCSSQSGHNTVSWYQQALGQGPQFIFQYYREEENGRGNFPPRFSGLQFPNYSSELNVNALELDDSALYLCASSLEAGGLYEQYFGPGTRLTVT.

The covered CDR3 bases are TGTGCCAGTAAGTCATCGACAGGTAGCTACGAG. Its protein is CASKSSTGSYE. The CDR3 in its entirety is CASKSSTGSYEQYF. The chain recombines TRBV19 with TRBJ2-7, with D maybe TRBD1 (6 bases). The read halts 3 residues ahead of the CDR3 end, with the missing end drawn from the germline J gene. Germline V lookup: CDR1 LNHDA, CDR2 SQIVND (reference sequence). Trimming shortened V by 7 bases and J by 3 bases, and 16 bases separated the two germline ends. The CDR3 contains 14 residues.

Points on this clone: The read ends 3 residues before the CDR3 terminus; that terminus is restored from the germline J gene. The V and J genes are TRBV5-4 and TRBJ2-5; the match to TRBD2 covers 13 bases. Germline V gene data show CDR1 as SGHNT and CDR2 as YYREEE (reference sequence). V lost 1 base, J lost 5 bases, and 5 bases stayed unmatched. The CDR3 is 16 residues long. The DNA read from the CDR3 is TGTGCCAGCAGCTTGAGGACTAGCGGGAGCGGCGAGACC. It translates to CASSLRTSGSGET. In full, the CDR3 reads CASSLRTSGSGETQYF.

Worth noting for this clone: The read gets to within 3 residues of the CDR3 end, and the germline J gene fills in the rest. The chain has TRBV28 and TRBJ2-7; TRBD1 agrees at 7 bases. The V segment lost 5 bases and the J segment 3 bases; nucleotides outside the gene matches: 10. CDR1 is MDHEN and CDR2 is SYDVKM in the germline V gene. This CDR3 contains 15 residues. The covered CDR3 bases are TGTGCCAGCAGTAAAGGGGGCGAGGAAAGCTACGAG. Translated: CASSKGGEESYE. The complete CDR3 reads CASSKGGEESYEQYF.

The sequenced part of the CDR3 DNA is TGTGCCAGTAGTATAGGGTTCACAGGGTTTGATTCACCC. Translating it yields CASSIGFTGFDSP. The CDR3, in full, reads CASSIGFTGFDSPLHF. The rearrangement links TRBV19 to TRBJ1-6; D might be TRBD1 (6 bases). The read is 3 residues too short to cover the CDR3 end, so that end is filled in from the germline J gene. V lost 1 base and J 8 bases, leaving 15 bases between the germline ends. Germline lookup yields CDR1 LNHDA and CDR2 SQIVND (reference sequence). The CDR3 runs to 16 residues.